Each of the 8 T cell receptor beta chains below was sequenced from the same sample in a study of cytomegalovirus exposure and HLA in healthy donors. Both 60 Vbeta primers and 13 Jbeta primers went into the PCR. Some clones are missing from TCRdb's copy, which holds only in-frame ones; the method was immunoSEQ multiplex PCR. The sample lists roughly 220,000 clones, 70% occurring once. Specimen: PBMCs. These receptors all stem from a man aged 35-49 years in good health and CMV-seropositive.

V is TRBV7-8 and J is TRBJ2-1; weak D call: TRBD1 (6 bases). Deletions cut 1 base from V and 5 bases from J, with 9 bases between. The CDR3 consists of 14 residues. Germline values: CDR1 SGHVS, CDR2 FQNEAQ. The CDR3 nucleotides read TGTGCCAGCAGCTTAGGCCAGGGGAACAATGAGCAGTTCTTC. Protein: CASSLGQGNNEQFF.

The chain recombines TRBV5-1 with TRBJ1-2; the D gene is possibly TRBD1 (5 bases). Per the germline V gene, CDR1 is SGHRS and CDR2 is YFSETQ. CDR3 size: 13 residues. Trimming took off 4 bases at V and 3 bases at J, with 10 bases between the two ends. CDR3 DNA: TGCGCCAGCAGCGCGGGGGGAGACTATGGCTACACCTTC. As protein: CASSAGGDYGYTF.

This clone was seen a handful of times. The DNA for the CDR3 is TGTGCCAGCAGCTTCGGCAGGCCTCCCTCTACCTACGAGCAGTACTTC. Residues: CASSFGRPPSTYEQYF. This sequence joins TRBV5-4 and TRBJ2-5; no clear D gene. TRBJ2-7 matches the DNA end more closely, so the J call is doubtful. The CDR3 covers 16 residues. CDR1 and CDR2 (germline): SGHNT, YYREEE (reference sequence).

The chain carries TRBV7-9 and TRBJ1-4; D possibly corresponds to TRBD1 (6 bases). V gave up 5 bases and J gave up 7 bases, with 14 bases separating them. Germline CDR1 reads SEHNR; CDR2 reads FQNEAQ (reference sequence). The CDR3 has 14 amino acids. CDR3 amino acids: CASSQYREAEKLFF. The CDR3 DNA reads as TGTGCCAGCAGCCAGTACAGGGAAGCTGAAAAACTGTTTTTT.

The chain carries TRBV18 and TRBJ1-1; 9 positions agree with TRBD1. Germline-derived CDR1 and CDR2 are KGHSH and LQKENI. This CDR3 is built from 18 residues. Trimming cost V 3 bases and J 0 bases; bases outside gene matches: 11. In DNA form, the CDR3 reads TGTGCCAGCTCACCCTCAGTCCCGGGACAGGGAATGAACACTGAAGCTTTCTTT. Its translation: CASSPSVPGQGMNTEAFF.

The chain has TRBV7-2 and TRBJ2-5, with 8 bases that match TRBD2. The germline gives CDR1 SGHTA, CDR2 FQGNSA. Trimming cost V 4 bases and J 5 bases; bases outside gene matches: 6. The CDR3 totals 14 residues. CDR3 in amino acids: CASSSGRGVETQYF. The CDR3 DNA reads as TGTGCCAGCAGCTCGGGGCGGGGGGTGGAGACCCAGTACTTC.

The chain has TRBV4-3 and TRBJ2-1; TRBD2 is a possible D gene (6 bases). This CDR3 region has 17 residues. The ends were cut back, 0 bases at V and 0 bases at J, with 12 bases in the middle. Germline V gene data show CDR1 as LGHNA and CDR2 as YSLEER. CDR3 bases: TGCGCCAGCAGCCAAGATTACGGGGGAGGCTCCTACAATGAGCAGTTCTTC. This gives the protein CASSQDYGGGSYNEQFF.

On this clone: This CDR3 is also generated by other DNA sequences in the sample. The chain combines TRBV7-2 with TRBJ1-1; 7 bases are shared with TRBD1. V shed 5 bases, J shed 4 bases, and the junction held 10 bases outside the gene matches. This CDR3 comprises 15 residues. Germline V gene sequence: CDR1 SGHTA, CDR2 FQGNSA. CDR3 bases: TGTGCCAGCAGCATGACTACAGGGGCCGGCACTGAAGCTTTCTTT. Translated, it gives CASSMTTGAGTEAFF.